This T cell receptor (beta chain) was sequenced for a study of T cell changes during pregnancy in multiple sclerosis. The V gene lost 5 bases and the J gene lost 5 bases, with 9 bases spanning the gap. The CDR3 spans 12 residues. The germline CDR1 and CDR2 sequences are LNHDA and SQIVND (reference sequence). The assay was immunoSEQ multiplex PCR, and TCRdb's table has in-frame clones only and misses some. This sample carries 50,000 to 75,000 clones, nearly 95% of them seen once, and the ten largest clones take 2.6%. This TCR derives from a female donor with multiple sclerosis, enrolled in a pregnancy study. This chain joins TRBV19 and TRBJ1-1; D not certain. This specimen consisted of CD8+ T cells from peripheral blood mononuclear cells, obtained in the third trimester of pregnancy. The CDR3 is CASSASVTEAFF. In DNA, the CDR3 is TGTGCCAGTAGTGCCTCGGTAACTGAAGCTTTCTTT.